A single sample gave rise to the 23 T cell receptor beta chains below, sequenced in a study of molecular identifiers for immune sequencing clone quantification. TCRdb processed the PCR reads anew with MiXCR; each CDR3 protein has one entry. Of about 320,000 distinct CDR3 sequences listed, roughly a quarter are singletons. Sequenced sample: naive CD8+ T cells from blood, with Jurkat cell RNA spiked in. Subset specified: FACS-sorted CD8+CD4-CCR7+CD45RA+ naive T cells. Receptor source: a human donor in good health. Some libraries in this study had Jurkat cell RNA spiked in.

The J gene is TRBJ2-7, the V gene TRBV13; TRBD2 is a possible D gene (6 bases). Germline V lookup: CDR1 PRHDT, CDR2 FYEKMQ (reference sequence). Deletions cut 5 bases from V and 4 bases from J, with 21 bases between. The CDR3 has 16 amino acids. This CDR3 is CASSPPLGSGAYEQYF. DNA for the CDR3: TGTGCCAGCAGCCCCCCGCTCGGTAGCGGAGCATACGAGCAGTACTTC.

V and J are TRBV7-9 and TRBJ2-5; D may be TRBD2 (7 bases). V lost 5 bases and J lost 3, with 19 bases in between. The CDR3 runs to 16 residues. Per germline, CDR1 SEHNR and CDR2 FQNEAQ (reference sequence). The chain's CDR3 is CASSHAGGPGKETQYF. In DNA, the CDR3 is TGTGCCAGCAGCCACGCCGGGGGGCCCGGGAAAGAGACCCAGTACTTC.

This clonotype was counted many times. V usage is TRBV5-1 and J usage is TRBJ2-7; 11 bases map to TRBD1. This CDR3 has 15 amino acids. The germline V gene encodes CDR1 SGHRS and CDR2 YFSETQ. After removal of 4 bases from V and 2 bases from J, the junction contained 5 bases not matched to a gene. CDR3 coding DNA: TGCGCCAGCAGCGGATGGACAGGGGGCACCTACGAGCAGTACTTC. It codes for CASSGWTGGTYEQYF.

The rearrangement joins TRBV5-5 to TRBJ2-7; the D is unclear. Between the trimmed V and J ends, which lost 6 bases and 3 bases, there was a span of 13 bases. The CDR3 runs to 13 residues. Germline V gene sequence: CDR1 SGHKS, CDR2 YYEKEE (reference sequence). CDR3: CASTEYTHYEQYF. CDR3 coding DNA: TGTGCCAGCACCGAGTACACCCACTACGAGCAGTACTTC.

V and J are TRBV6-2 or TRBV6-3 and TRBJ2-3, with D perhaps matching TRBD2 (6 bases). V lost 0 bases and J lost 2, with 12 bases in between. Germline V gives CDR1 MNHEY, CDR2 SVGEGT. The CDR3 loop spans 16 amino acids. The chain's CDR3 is CASSYSTDYYTDTQYF. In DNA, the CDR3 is TGTGCCAGCAGTTACTCGACGGACTATTACACAGATACGCAGTATTTT.

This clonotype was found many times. The CDR3 loop is CASSPGGWREAFF. Here the CDR3 DNA reads TGTGCCAGCAGCCCCGGGGGGTGGCGTGAAGCTTTCTTT. V usage is TRBV14 and J usage is TRBJ1-1, with D possibly TRBD1 on 5 matching bases. V was trimmed by 4 bases and J by 7 bases, leaving 13 bases between them. The V gene's germline CDR1 is SGHDN and CDR2 FVKESK. This CDR3 spans 13 amino acids.

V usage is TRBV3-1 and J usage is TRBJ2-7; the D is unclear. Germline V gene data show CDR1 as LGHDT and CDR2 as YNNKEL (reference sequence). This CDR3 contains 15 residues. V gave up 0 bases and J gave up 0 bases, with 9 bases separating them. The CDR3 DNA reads TGTGCCAGCAGCCAAGAGTGGGCACCCTCCTACGAGCAGTACTTC. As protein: CASSQEWAPSYEQYF.

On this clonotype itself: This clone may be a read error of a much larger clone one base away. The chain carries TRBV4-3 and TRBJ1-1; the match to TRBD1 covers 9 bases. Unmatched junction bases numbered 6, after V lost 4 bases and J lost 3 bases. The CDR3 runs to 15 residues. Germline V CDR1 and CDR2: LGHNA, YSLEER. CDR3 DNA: TGCGCCAGCAGCCTATTATGGACAGGGGACACTGAAGCTTTCTTT. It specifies CASSLLWTGDTEAFF.

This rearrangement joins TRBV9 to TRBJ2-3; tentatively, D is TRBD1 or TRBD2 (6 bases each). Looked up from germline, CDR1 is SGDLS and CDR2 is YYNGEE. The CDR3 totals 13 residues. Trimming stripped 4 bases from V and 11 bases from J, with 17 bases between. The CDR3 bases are TGTGCCAGCAGCCCCACCCCGGGGGACAAGCAGTATTTT. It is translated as CASSPTPGDKQYF.

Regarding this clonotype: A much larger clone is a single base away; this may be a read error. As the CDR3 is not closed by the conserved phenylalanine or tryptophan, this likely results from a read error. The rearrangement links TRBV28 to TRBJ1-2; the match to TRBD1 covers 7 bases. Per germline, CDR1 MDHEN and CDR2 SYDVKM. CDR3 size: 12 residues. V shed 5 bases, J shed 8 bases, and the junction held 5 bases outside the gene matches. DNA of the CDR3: TGTGCCAGCAGTCAGGGGGTATACGGCTACACCTCC. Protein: CASSQGVYGYTS.

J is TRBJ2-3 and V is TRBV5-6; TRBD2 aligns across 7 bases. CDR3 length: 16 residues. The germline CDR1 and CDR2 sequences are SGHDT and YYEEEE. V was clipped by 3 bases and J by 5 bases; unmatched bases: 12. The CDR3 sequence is CASSSLRTRAGDTQYF. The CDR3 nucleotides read TGTGCCAGCAGCTCCCTTCGGACTAGGGCAGGAGATACGCAGTATTTT.

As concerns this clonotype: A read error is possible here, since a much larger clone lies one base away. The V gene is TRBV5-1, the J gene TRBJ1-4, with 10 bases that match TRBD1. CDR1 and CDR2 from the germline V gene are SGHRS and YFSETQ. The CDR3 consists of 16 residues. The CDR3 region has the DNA TGCGCCAGCAGCTTGGACGACAGGGGGCAGGATGAAAAACTGATTTTT. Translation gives CASSLDDRGQDEKLIF.

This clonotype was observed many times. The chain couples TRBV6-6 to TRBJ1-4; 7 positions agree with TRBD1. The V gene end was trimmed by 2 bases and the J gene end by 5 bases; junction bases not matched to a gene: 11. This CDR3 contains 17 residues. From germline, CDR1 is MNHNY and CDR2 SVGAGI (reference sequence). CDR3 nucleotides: TGTGCCAGCAGTTACAGAGGGGGCGCCAACCCCAATGAAAAACTGTTTTTT. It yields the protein CASSYRGGANPNEKLFF.

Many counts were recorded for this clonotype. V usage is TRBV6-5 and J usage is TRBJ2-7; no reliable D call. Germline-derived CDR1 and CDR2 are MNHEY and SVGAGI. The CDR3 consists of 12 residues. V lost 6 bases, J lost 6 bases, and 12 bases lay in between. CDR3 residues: CASSQPGGEQYF. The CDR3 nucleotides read TGTGCCAGCAGCCAGCCCGGCGGCGAGCAGTACTTC.

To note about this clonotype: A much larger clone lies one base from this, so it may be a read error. Here the CDR3 reads CACSSFAGYEQYF. The CDR3, as DNA: TGTGCCTGCAGTTCTTTTGCGGGCTACGAGCAGTACTTC. The V and J genes are TRBV28 and TRBJ2-7; tentatively, D is TRBD2 (5 bases). Germline CDR1 MDHEN, CDR2 SYDVKM. There are 13 residues in the CDR3.

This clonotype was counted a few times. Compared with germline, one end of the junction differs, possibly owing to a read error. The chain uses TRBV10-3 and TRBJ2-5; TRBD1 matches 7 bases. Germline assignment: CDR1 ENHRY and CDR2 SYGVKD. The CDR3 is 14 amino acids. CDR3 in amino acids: CATSEDRERETQYF. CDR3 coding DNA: TGTGCCACCAGTGAAGACAGGGAGCGAGAGACCCAGTACTTC.

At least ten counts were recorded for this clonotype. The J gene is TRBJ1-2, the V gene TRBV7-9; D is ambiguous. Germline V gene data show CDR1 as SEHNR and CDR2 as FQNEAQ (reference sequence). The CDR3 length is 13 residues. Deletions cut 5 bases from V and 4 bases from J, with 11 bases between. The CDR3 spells CASSRDEIYGYTF. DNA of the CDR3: TGTGCCAGCAGCCGCGACGAAATCTATGGCTACACCTTC.

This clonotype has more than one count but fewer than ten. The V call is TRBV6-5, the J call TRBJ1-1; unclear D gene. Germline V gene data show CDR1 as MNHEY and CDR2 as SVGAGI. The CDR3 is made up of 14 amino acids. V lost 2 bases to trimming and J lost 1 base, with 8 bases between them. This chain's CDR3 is CASSYTERNTEAFF. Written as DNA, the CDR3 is TGTGCCAGCAGTTACACCGAACGGAACACTGAAGCTTTCTTT.

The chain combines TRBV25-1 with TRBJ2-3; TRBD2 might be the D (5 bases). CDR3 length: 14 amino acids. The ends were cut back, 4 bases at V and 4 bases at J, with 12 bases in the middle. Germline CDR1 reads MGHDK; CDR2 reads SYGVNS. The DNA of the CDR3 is TGTGCCAGCAGTGTAGGGCTAGCCGCAGATACGCAGTATTTT. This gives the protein CASSVGLAADTQYF.

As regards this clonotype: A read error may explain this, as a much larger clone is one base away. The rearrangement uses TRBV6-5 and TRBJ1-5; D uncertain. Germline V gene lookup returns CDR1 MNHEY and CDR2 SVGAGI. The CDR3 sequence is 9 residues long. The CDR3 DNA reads TGTGACAGCGGTCAGCCCCAGCATTTT. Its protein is CDSGQPQHF.

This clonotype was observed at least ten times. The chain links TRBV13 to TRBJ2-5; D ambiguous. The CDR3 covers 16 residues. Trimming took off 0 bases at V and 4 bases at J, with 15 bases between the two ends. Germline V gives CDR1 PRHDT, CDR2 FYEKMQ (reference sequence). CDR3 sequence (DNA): TGTGCCAGCAGCTTAGGCCCCGACCGGTCGGGAGAGACCCAGTACTTC. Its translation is CASSLGPDRSGETQYF.

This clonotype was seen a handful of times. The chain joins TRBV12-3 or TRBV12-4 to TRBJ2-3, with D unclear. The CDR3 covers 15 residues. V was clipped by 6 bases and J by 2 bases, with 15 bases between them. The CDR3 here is CASSRDQPYTDTQYF. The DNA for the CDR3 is TGTGCCAGCAGCCGAGACCAACCCTACACAGATACGCAGTATTTT.

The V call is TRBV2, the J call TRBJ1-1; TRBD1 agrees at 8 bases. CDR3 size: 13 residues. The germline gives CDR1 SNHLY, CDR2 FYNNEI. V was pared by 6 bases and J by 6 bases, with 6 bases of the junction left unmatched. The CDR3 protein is CASSFGQGPEAFF. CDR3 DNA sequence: TGTGCCAGCAGCTTTGGACAGGGCCCTGAAGCTTTCTTT.